Listed here are 15 T cell receptor beta chains from one sample, sequenced in a study of Ad26.COV2.S vaccination and SARS-CoV-2 variants. The repertoire was sequenced with immunoSEQ multiplex PCR; TCRdb's copy has only in-frame clones and lacks some. The table records approximately 350,000 clones, about nine tenths of them present only once. Treatment given: 19 received Ad26.COV2.S at low or high dose, single or two shots; about 5 received placebo; per-sample allocation not given. Sampling took place 63 days after the first vaccine or placebo injection. The input for sequencing was peripheral blood, taken in a trial of Ad26.COV2.S vaccine versus placebo. The receptors stem from a person between 18 and 65 years old who received the Ad26.COV2.S COVID-19 vaccine or a placebo.

The V and J genes are TRBV4-3 and TRBJ2-7; D not certain. Germline assignment: CDR1 LGHNA and CDR2 YSLEER. This CDR3 region has 14 residues. V was shortened by 0 bases and J by 1 base, with 7 bases between the two germline ends. The CDR3 loop is CASSQDRLSYEQYF. The CDR3 DNA reads as TGCGCCAGCAGCCAAGATCGGTTGTCCTACGAGCAGTACTTC.

This chain connects TRBV4-1 to TRBJ2-1; the D gene is possibly TRBD2 (6 bases). The V and J ends lost 2 bases and 0 bases respectively, with 14 bases between them. Looked up from germline, CDR1 is MGHRA and CDR2 is YSYEKL. CDR3 length: 17 residues. The CDR3 here is CASSQHTGLSSYNEQFF. DNA of the CDR3: TGCGCCAGCAGCCAACATACAGGACTATCCTCCTACAATGAGCAGTTCTTC.

This clone has a handful of counts. CDR3 bases: TGTGCCAGTAGCCTTTGGGACAGCAATCAGCCCCAGCATTTT. The encoded protein is CASSLWDSNQPQHF. The chain combines TRBV19 with TRBJ1-5; D possibly corresponds to TRBD1 (5 bases). Germline V gives CDR1 LNHDA, CDR2 SQIVND (reference sequence). The CDR3 extends over 14 amino acids. Trimming cost V 6 bases and J 1 base, with 10 bases left between them.

The chain uses TRBV30 and TRBJ2-7; no definite D call. Germline loops: CDR1 GTSNPN, CDR2 SVGIG (reference sequence). V dropped 1 base and J dropped 3 bases, with 7 bases sitting between them. CDR3 size: 12 residues. The CDR3 nucleotides read TGTGCCTGGAGTGGTGAATTCTACGAGCAGTACTTC. Its protein product is CAWSGEFYEQYF.

This chain uses TRBV12-3 or TRBV12-4 with TRBJ2-5; tentatively, D is TRBD2 (6 bases). This CDR3 has 13 amino acids. Trimming pared 5 bases from V and 1 base from J, leaving 8 bases between. CDR3 in DNA: TGTGCCAGCAGTCGGGACTTCCAAGAGACCCAGTACTTC. Protein product: CASSRDFQETQYF.

About this clone itself: Other nucleotide sequences in the sample specify the same CDR3. J is TRBJ2-7 and V is TRBV12-3 or TRBV12-4; D remains ambiguous. Deletions cut 1 base from V and 0 bases from J, with 4 bases between. There are 13 residues in the CDR3. The CDR3 protein is CASSLGDSYEQYF. CDR3 nucleotide sequence: TGTGCCAGCAGTTTAGGGGACTCCTACGAGCAGTACTTC.

This clone was detected a few times. A much larger clone differs from this one at a single base, so this may be a read error. Additional DNA sequences in this sample encode the identical CDR3. The genes are TRBV6-5 and TRBJ1-2, with TRBD1 as a possible D gene (6 bases). Trimming took 6 bases from V and 2 from J, leaving 10 bases between them. CDR3 length: 13 residues. Germline assignment: CDR1 MNHEY and CDR2 SVGAGI. In DNA form, the CDR3 reads TGTGCCAGCAGCCCAACAGGGAACTATGGCTACACCTTC. Residues: CASSPTGNYGYTF.

CDR3 in amino acids: CAWSVRQRRGNEQFF. The CDR3 DNA is TGTGCCTGGAGTGTAAGGCAACGGAGGGGGAATGAGCAGTTCTTC. The V gene is TRBV30, the J gene TRBJ2-1; perhaps D is TRBD1 or TRBD2 (6 bases each). V lost 0 bases and J lost 7, with 16 bases in between. This CDR3 region has 15 residues. The germline V gene has CDR1 GTSNPN and CDR2 SVGIG (reference sequence). Combining the CDR3 with reference TRBV30 and TRBJ2-1 gives the whole variable domain SQTIHQWPATLVQPVGSPLSLECTVEGTSNPNLYWYRQAAGRGLQLLFYSVGIGQISSEVPQNLSASRPQDRQFILSSKKLLLSDSGFYLCAWSVRQRRGNEQFFGPGTRLTVL.

This chain uses TRBV5-1 with TRBJ1-2, with 7 bases fitting TRBD1. V was clipped by 0 bases and J by 5 bases; unmatched bases: 7. The CDR3 totals 15 residues. Per the germline V gene, CDR1 is SGHRS and CDR2 is YFSETQ. CDR3 region: CASSLEGQNKYGYTF. The CDR3 DNA follows: TGCGCCAGCAGCTTGGAGGGACAGAACAAGTATGGCTACACCTTC.

This rearrangement joins TRBV5-1 to TRBJ1-2, with TRBD1 as a possible D gene (5 bases). V was clipped by 2 bases and J by 4 bases, with 27 bases between them. CDR1 and CDR2 from the germline V gene are SGHRS and YFSETQ. CDR3 length equals 19 residues. CDR3 nucleotides: TGCGCCAGCAGCTTACTATCGACGGGACGGCCGTTAACCTTCTATGGCTACACCTTC. Residues: CASSLLSTGRPLTFYGYTF.

J is TRBJ2-7 and V is TRBV25-1; no reliable D call. The V gene lost 6 bases and the J gene lost 5 bases, with 5 bases spanning the gap. The CDR3 covers 10 residues. The germline V gene has CDR1 MGHDK and CDR2 SYGVNS. The CDR3, as DNA: TGTGCCAGCAGCTTCGACGAGCAGTACTTC. Its translation: CASSFDEQYF.

The chain uses TRBV4-3 and TRBJ2-3; 8 nucleotides match TRBD2. J lost 2 bases, V lost 3 bases, and 7 bases had no gene match. CDR3 length: 16 residues. The germline V gene has CDR1 LGHNA and CDR2 YSLEER. This chain's CDR3 is CASSHSPGGATDTQYF. The CDR3 DNA follows: TGCGCCAGCAGCCACTCGCCCGGGGGGGCCACAGATACGCAGTATTTT.

This chain joins TRBV20-1 and TRBJ2-3; D may be TRBD2 (6 bases). This CDR3 is 11 amino acids long. With 3 bases removed from V and 5 bases from J, the gap between germline ends came to 6 bases. Per the germline V gene, CDR1 is DFQATT and CDR2 is SNEGSKA (reference sequence). CDR3 nucleotide sequence: TGCAGTGCTAGGGGGGGAGATACGCAGTATTTT. It is translated as CSARGGDTQYF.

Only a few counts were recorded for this clone. This CDR3 is also generated by other DNA sequences in the sample. The V gene is TRBV27, the J gene TRBJ1-5; no definite D call. Looked up from germline, CDR1 is MNHEY and CDR2 is SMNVEV (reference sequence). This CDR3 contains 13 residues. The V end was cut by 4 bases, the J end by 0 bases, with 4 bases between. The CDR3 loop reads CASSWDSNQPQHF. The CDR3, as DNA: TGTGCCAGCAGTTGGGATAGCAATCAGCCCCAGCATTTT.

This sequence joins TRBV6-5 and TRBJ2-5; the match to TRBD2 covers 7 bases. The CDR3 contains 14 residues. The J segment lost 5 bases and the V segment lost 4 bases, leaving 7 bases of the junction unmatched. Germline V gene data show CDR1 as MNHEY and CDR2 as SVGAGI. CDR3 loop: CASSFWGGMETQYF. The CDR3, as DNA: TGTGCCAGCAGTTTTTGGGGAGGGATGGAGACCCAGTACTTC.